The source of this TCR beta chain is a study of response to subunit inactivated influenza vaccine. Study-level results: Each seasonal influenza vaccination recruits few new T cells, the authors suggested.

A remark on this clonotype: The antigen remains undetermined.

The CDR3 length is 14 residues. The V end lost 0 bases, the J end lost 2 bases, and 7 bases lay between the germline ends. Germline CDR1 and CDR2: LNHNV and YYDKDF (reference sequence). A single record per CDR3 protein comes from TCRdb applying MiXCR to the RT-PCR reads. Of roughly 570,000 distinct CDR3 sequences listed, roughly 15% are singletons. Sample: PBMCs from blood, taken 12 days after vaccination. The gene calls are TRBV15 and TRBJ1-2; D not resolved. The receptor was isolated from a man aged 45-65 years who received an inactivated influenza vaccine. The CDR3 DNA sequence: TGTGCCACCAGCAGAGACTCGAACAACTATGGCTACACCTTC. It is translated as CATSRDSNNYGYTF.